The clone carrying this TCR beta chain was counted between two and nine times. TCRdb recomputed calls from the reads with MiXCR, one row per CDR3 protein. Of hundreds of thousands of distinct CDR3 sequences in the sample, under 20% were seen once. Germline V CDR1 and CDR2: KGHSH, LQKENI. Unmatched junction bases numbered 3, after V lost 3 bases and J lost 4 bases. The CDR3 contains 14 residues. The data were taken from a study of T cell repertoires in cytomegalovirus infection. This receptor was obtained from a human donor in good health (CMV status not recorded). Some clones in this sample may be carry-over from other donors' samples. Sequencing was done on a sample of PBMCs. This chain connects TRBV18 to TRBJ2-5; TRBD2 aligns across 9 bases. In DNA form, the CDR3 reads TGTGCCAGCTCACCGCCGGGACTAGCAGAGACCCAGTACTTC. Protein product: CASSPPGLAETQYF.